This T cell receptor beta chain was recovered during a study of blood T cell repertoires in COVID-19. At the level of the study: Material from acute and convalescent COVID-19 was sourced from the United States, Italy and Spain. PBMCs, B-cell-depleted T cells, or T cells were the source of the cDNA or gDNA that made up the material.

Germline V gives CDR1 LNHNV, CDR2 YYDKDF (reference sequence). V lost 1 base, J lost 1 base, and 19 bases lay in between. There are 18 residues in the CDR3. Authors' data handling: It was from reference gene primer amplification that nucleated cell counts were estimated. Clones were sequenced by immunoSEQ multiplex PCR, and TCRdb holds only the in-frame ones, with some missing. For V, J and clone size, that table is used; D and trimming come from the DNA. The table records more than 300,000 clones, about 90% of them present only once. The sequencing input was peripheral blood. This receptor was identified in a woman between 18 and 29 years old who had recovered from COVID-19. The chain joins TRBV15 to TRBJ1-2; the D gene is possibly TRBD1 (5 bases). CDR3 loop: CATSRGTGRTPRNYGYTF. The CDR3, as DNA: TGTGCCACCAGCAGAGGAACTGGACGGACACCCCGTAACTATGGCTACACCTTC. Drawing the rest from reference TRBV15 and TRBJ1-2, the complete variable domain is DAMVIQNPRYQVTQFGKPVTLSCSQTLNHNVMYWYQQKSSQAPKLLFHYYDKDFNNEADTPDNFQSRRPNTSFCFLDIRSPGLGDTAMYLCATSRGTGRTPRNYGYTFGSGTRLTVV.